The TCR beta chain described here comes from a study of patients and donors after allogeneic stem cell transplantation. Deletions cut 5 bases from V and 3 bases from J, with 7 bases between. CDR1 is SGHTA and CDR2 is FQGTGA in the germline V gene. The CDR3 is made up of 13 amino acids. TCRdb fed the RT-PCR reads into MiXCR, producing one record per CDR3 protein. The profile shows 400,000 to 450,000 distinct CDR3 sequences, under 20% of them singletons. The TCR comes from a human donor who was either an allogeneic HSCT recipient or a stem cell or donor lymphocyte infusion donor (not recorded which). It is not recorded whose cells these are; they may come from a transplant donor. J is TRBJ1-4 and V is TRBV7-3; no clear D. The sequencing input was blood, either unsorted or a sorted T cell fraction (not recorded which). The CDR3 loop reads CASSPGSNEKLFF. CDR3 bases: TGTGCCAGCAGCCCCGGATCTAATGAAAAACTGTTTTTT. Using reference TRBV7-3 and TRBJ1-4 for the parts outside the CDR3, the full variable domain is GAGVSQTPSNKVTEKGKYVELRCDPISGHTALYWYRQSLGQGPEFLIYFQGTGAADDSGLPNDRFFAVRPEGSVSTLKIQRTERGDSAVYLCASSPGSNEKLFFGSGTQLSVL.